Shown below are 17 T cell receptor beta chains from a single sample sequenced in a study of T cell changes during pregnancy in multiple sclerosis. Assay used: immunoSEQ multiplex PCR; TCRdb lists only in-frame clones, some missing. The sample consists of 35,000 to 45,000 clones, 70% to 90% of them appearing once. Sequenced material: CD4+ T cells from peripheral blood mononuclear cells, taken after pregnancy. These TCRs come from a female donor with multiple sclerosis, enrolled in a pregnancy study.

The chain couples TRBV7-2 to TRBJ2-7; 8 nucleotides agree with TRBD1. Germline V lookup: CDR1 SGHTA, CDR2 FQGNSA. The CDR3 sequence is 15 residues long. The V gene end was trimmed by 5 bases and the J gene end by 1 base; junction bases not matched to a gene: 7. CDR3 region: CASSTGQAISYEQYF. As DNA, the CDR3 is TGTGCCAGCAGCACGGGACAGGCCATTTCCTACGAGCAGTACTTC.

The chain has TRBV27 and TRBJ1-5; TRBD1 aligns across 7 bases. The trim removed 2 bases at V and 2 bases at J, leaving 12 bases unmatched. CDR3 length: 18 residues. Germline assignment: CDR1 MNHEY and CDR2 SMNVEV (reference sequence). CDR3 nucleotides: TGTGCCAGCAGTTTACGATCAGGGGGACCCTTGGGCAATCAGCCCCAGCATTTT. Amino acid sequence: CASSLRSGGPLGNQPQHF.

J is TRBJ2-7 and V is TRBV18; TRBD2 is a possible D gene (6 bases). Germline CDR1 is KGHSH and CDR2 is LQKENI. This CDR3 has 14 amino acids. V lost 5 bases to trimming and J lost 5 bases, with 16 bases between them. The CDR3 nucleotides are TGTGCCAGCTCATACAGCGGAGGGGAGAACGAGCAGTACTTC. Translating gives CASSYSGGENEQYF.

The chain combines TRBV7-2 with TRBJ2-7, with 9 bases lining up with TRBD2. The junction had 7 bases not matched to a gene; V was cut back by 5 bases and J by 2 bases. From germline, CDR1 is SGHTA and CDR2 FQGNSA. This CDR3 has 15 amino acids. The CDR3 sequence: CASSPERGAPYEQYF. The CDR3 region has the DNA TGTGCCAGCAGCCCAGAGCGGGGGGCCCCCTACGAGCAGTACTTC.

Here the CDR3 reads CASERDRGNSGYTF. Written as DNA, the CDR3 is TGTGCCAGCGAGCGGGACAGGGGAAATAGTGGCTACACCTTC. The chain couples TRBV6-1 to TRBJ1-2; 10 bases are shared with TRBD1. The CDR3 has 14 residues. Germline V gene sequence: CDR1 MNHNS, CDR2 SASEGT. Unmatched junction bases numbered 10, after V lost 8 bases and J lost 7 bases.

The chain has TRBV6-6 and TRBJ2-1; D gene uncertain. This CDR3 is built from 16 residues. The ends were cut back, 6 bases at V and 3 bases at J, with 18 bases in the middle. The germline CDR1 and CDR2 sequences are MNHNY and SVGAGI (reference sequence). The chain's CDR3 is CASSPDSLPLYNEQFF. CDR3 sequence (DNA): TGTGCCAGCAGCCCAGACTCCCTACCACTCTACAATGAGCAGTTCTTC.

The chain combines TRBV19 with TRBJ1-5; 7 positions agree with TRBD1. There are 14 residues in the CDR3. The V gene end was trimmed by 3 bases and the J gene end by 6 bases; junction bases not matched to a gene: 5. Germline V CDR1 and CDR2: LNHDA, SQIVND (reference sequence). The CDR3 DNA reads TGTGCCAGTAGTATGAGAGGGGGCGGTCAGCCCCAGCATTTT. Translating it yields CASSMRGGGQPQHF.

This clone occurred a few times. In DNA, the CDR3 is TGTGCCAGCACTCGCGGCTACGAGCAGTACTTC. As protein: CASTRGYEQYF. V gene TRBV6-5 combines with J gene TRBJ2-7; D unresolved. The CDR3 is made up of 11 amino acids. V shed 7 bases and J shed 3 bases, with 7 bases lying between them. The germline V gene has CDR1 MNHEY and CDR2 SVGAGI.

As concerns this clone: At one end the junction does not follow the germline gene, possibly because of a read error. V is TRBV7-7 and J is TRBJ2-5; 10 bases line up with TRBD2. Germline loops: CDR1 SSHAT, CDR2 FNYEAQ (reference sequence). This CDR3 has 17 amino acids. The CDR3 nucleotides read TGTGCTAGCAGCTTAGCGCCGGCTAGCGGGGGCCAAGAGACCCAGTACTTC. Protein: CASSLAPASGGQETQYF.

The J gene is TRBJ1-5, the V gene TRBV18, with D possibly being TRBD1 (5 bases). The CDR3 consists of 14 residues. Germline V lookup: CDR1 KGHSH, CDR2 LQKENI. V was shortened by 3 bases and J by 9 bases, with 15 bases between the two germline ends. The DNA of the CDR3 is TGTGCCAGCTCACCCGGGGCGGGGGATCGGCCCCAGCATTTT. This translates into CASSPGAGDRPQHF. The full variable domain, completed using reference TRBV18 and TRBJ1-5, is NAGVMQNPRHLVRRRGQEARLRCSPMKGHSHVYWYRQLPEEGLKFMVYLQKENIIDESGMPKERFSAEFPKEGPSILRIQQVVRGDSAAYFCASSPGAGDRPQHFGDGTRLSIL.

The genes are TRBV11-2 and TRBJ2-1; perhaps TRBD2 as D (6 bases). CDR3 length: 18 residues. With 0 bases removed from V and 2 bases from J, the gap between germline ends came to 17 bases. Germline CDR1 and CDR2: SGHAT and FQNNGV. The CDR3 here is CASSLERLERAPYNEQFF. In DNA form, the CDR3 reads TGTGCCAGCAGCTTAGAAAGACTAGAAAGGGCCCCCTACAATGAGCAGTTCTTC. Filled out from reference TRBV11-2 and TRBJ2-1, the complete variable domain reads EAGVAQSPRYKIIEKRQSVAFWCNPISGHATLYWYQQILGQGPKLLIQFQNNGVVDDSQLPKDRFSAERLKGVDSTLKIQPAKLEDSAVYLCASSLERLERAPYNEQFFGPGTRLTVL.

V is TRBV30 and J is TRBJ2-7; 9 nucleotides match TRBD1. The J segment lost 4 bases and the V segment lost 7 bases, leaving 5 bases of the junction unmatched. This CDR3 is 12 amino acids long. The V gene's germline CDR1 is GTSNPN and CDR2 SVGIG (reference sequence). CDR3 loop: CAYQTGGYEQYF. In nucleotides, the CDR3 is TGTGCCTACCAGACAGGGGGATACGAGCAGTACTTC.

The J gene is TRBJ2-3, the V gene TRBV5-6; D is ambiguous. The germline CDR1 and CDR2 sequences are SGHDT and YYEEEE. The CDR3 is 11 amino acids. Trimming left V 5 bases short and J 2 bases short, with 3 bases between. CDR3 residues: CASSLTDTQYF. The CDR3 DNA is TGTGCCAGCAGTCTCACAGATACGCAGTATTTT.

The chain recombines TRBV9 with TRBJ1-2; 12 bases are a match to TRBD1. This CDR3 has 16 amino acids. CDR1 and CDR2 from the germline V gene are SGDLS and YYNGEE. The CDR3 DNA sequence: TGTGCTCCCTGGGGGGACAGGGGGCGCGCGGGATATGGCTACACCTTC. This sequence encodes CAPWGDRGRAGYGYTF.

This chain links TRBV6-1 with TRBJ2-7; 8 positions agree with TRBD1. V was clipped by 2 bases and J by 2 bases; unmatched bases: 2. The CDR3 totals 14 residues. Looked up from germline, CDR1 is MNHNS and CDR2 is SASEGT. In DNA form, the CDR3 reads TGTGCCAGCAGTGAACAGGGACAGGCCTACGAGCAGTACTTC. Translation: CASSEQGQAYEQYF.

CDR3 loop: CASSEGAVSYNEQFF. For the CDR3, the DNA is TGCGCCAGCAGCGAAGGAGCGGTCTCCTACAATGAGCAGTTCTTC. This chain connects TRBV5-1 to TRBJ2-1; tentatively, D is TRBD2 (5 bases). The CDR3 consists of 15 residues. Germline values: CDR1 SGHRS, CDR2 YFSETQ. Trimming removed 4 bases from V and 0 bases from J, with 11 bases in between.

This sequence joins TRBV6-5 and TRBJ1-2; D uncertain. In germline, CDR1 is MNHEY, CDR2 SVGAGI. Trimming left V 2 bases short and J 6 bases short, with 7 bases between. The CDR3 has 12 residues. CDR3 DNA sequence: TGTGCCAGCAGTTACCTCGGGGATGGCTACACCTTC. Encoded protein: CASSYLGDGYTF.